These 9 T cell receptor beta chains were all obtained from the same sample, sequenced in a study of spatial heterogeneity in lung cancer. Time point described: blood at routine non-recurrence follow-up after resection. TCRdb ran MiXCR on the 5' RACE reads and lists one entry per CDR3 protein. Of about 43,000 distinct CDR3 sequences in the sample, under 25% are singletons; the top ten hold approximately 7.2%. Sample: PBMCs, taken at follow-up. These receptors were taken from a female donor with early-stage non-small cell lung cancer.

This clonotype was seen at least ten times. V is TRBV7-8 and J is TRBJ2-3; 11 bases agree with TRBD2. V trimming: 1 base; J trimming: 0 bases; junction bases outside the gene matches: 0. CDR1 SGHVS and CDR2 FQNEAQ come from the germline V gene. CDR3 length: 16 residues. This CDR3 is CASSLGTSGSTDTQYF. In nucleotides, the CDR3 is TGTGCCAGCAGCTTAGGGACTAGCGGGAGCACAGATACGCAGTATTTT. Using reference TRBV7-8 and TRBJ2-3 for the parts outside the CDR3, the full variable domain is GAGVSQSPRYKVAKRGQDVALRCDPISGHVSLFWYQQALGQGPEFLTYFQNEAQLDKSGLPSDRFFAERPEGSVSTLKIQRTQQEDSAVYLCASSLGTSGSTDTQYFGPGTRLTVL.

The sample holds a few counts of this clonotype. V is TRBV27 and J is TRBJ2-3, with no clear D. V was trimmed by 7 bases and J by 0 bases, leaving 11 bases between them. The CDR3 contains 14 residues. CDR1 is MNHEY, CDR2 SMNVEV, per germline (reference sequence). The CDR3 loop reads CASNIGYSTDTQYF. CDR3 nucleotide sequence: TGTGCCAGCAATATAGGCTATAGCACAGATACGCAGTATTTT.

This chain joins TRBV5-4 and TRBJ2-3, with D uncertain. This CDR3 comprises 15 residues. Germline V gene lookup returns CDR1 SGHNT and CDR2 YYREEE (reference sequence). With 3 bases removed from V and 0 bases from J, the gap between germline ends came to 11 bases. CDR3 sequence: CASSSRRSSTDTQYF. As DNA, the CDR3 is TGTGCCAGCAGCTCCCGCCGATCTAGCACAGATACGCAGTATTTT.

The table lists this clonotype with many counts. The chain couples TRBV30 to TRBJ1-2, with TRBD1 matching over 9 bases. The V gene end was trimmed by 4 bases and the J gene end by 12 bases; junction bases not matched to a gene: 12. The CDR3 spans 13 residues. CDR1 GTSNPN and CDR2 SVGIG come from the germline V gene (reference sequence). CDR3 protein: CAWKGDRVGSDTF. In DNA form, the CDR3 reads TGTGCCTGGAAGGGGGACAGGGTTGGTTCCGACACCTTC.

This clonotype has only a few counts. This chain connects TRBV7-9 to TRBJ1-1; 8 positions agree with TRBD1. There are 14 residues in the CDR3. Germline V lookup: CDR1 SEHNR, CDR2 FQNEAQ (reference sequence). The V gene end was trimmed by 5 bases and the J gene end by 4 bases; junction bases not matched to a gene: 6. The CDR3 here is CASSPTGVGTEAFF. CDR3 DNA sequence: TGTGCCAGCAGCCCGACAGGGGTGGGCACTGAAGCTTTCTTT.

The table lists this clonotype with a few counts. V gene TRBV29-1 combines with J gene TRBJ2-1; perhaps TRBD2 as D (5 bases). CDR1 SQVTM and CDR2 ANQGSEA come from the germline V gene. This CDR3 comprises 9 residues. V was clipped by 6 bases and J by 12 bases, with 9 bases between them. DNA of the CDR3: TGCAGCGTAGACGAGGGGCAGTTCTTC. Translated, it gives CSVDEGQFF.

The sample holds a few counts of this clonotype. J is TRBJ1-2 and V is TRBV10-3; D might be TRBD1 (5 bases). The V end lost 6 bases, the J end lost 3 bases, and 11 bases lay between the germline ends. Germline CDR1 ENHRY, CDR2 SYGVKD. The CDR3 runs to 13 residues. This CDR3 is CAISRDGYYGYTF. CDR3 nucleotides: TGTGCCATCAGCCGGGACGGCTACTATGGCTACACCTTC.

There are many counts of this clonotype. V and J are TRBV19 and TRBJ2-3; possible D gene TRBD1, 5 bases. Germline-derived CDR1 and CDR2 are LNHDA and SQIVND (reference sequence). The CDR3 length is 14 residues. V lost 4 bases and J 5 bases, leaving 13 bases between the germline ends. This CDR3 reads CASSNDRGGDTQYF. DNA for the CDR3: TGTGCCAGTAGTAACGATAGGGGTGGAGATACGCAGTATTTT.

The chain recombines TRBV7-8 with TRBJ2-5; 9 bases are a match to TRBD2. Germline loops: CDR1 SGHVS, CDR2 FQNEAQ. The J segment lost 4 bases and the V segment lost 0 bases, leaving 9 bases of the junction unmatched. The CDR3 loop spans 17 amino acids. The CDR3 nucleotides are TGTGCCAGCAGCTTAGCGCCCCCGCGGGGGGGCCGAGAGACCCAGTACTTC. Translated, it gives CASSLAPPRGGRETQYF.